This T cell receptor (beta chain) was found in a study of shared clonotypes between healthy human individuals. The wider study: Donors had three CD4 naive, three CD4 memory, two CD8 naive and one CD8 memory plate apiece.

Study outcomes and limitations: Memory subsets generally showed lower estimated richness than naive subsets.

A word on this clone: Its antigen is currently unknown.

The germline V and J ends were trimmed by 8 bases and 1 base, with 10 bases remaining between them. The germline CDR1 and CDR2 sequences are MRHNA and SNTAGT. CDR3 size: 13 residues. Method: immunoSEQ multiplex PCR; TCRdb's copy keeps in-frame clones and lacks some. The sample has some 2 million clones; around 95% are singletons. The specimen was naive CD4+ T cells sorted from blood. Described subset: CD45RA+ positively selected. This clonotype was sampled from a man aged 18 to 30 in good health. The chain is built from TRBV6-4 and TRBJ2-3; D ambiguous. CDR3 in DNA: TGTGCCAGCCGCCAGGCGGGCACAGATACGCAGTATTTT. It specifies CASRQAGTDTQYF.